Listed below are T cell receptor beta chains from one sample, sequenced in a study of identical twins. In TCRdb, the 5' RACE reads were re-called with MiXCR into one record per CDR3 protein. The sample has 500,000 to 550,000 distinct CDR3 sequences; about a fifth are singletons. A further study also used this sample, focusing on yellow fever vaccine responses in identical twins.

Sequenced sample: CD4+ T cells sorted from blood. Source of these receptors: a woman under 30 in good health. Both conserved end residues are part of each CDR3. A D gene is named only where the DNA matches it firmly. Clone size is given for some rows only: seen once, a few or many times, or a class if the clone is expanded.

abundance	v_gene	d_gene	j_gene	CDR3aa	CDR3nt
few	TRBV5-1	NA	TRBJ2-7	CASSFRNGNRPYEQYF	TGCGCCAGCAGCTTTCGGAACGGGAATCGACCCTACGAGCAGTACTTC
NA	TRBV14	TRBD1	TRBJ2-7	CASSQEWTGGSLGQYF	TGTGCCAGCAGCCAAGAATGGACAGGGGGTTCCCTTGGGCAGTACTTC
NA	TRBV11-2	NA	TRBJ2-2	CASSSGQTGELFF	TGTGCCAGCAGCTCCGGACAGACCGGGGAGCTGTTTTTT
NA	TRBV19	TRBD1	TRBJ2-7	CASSTTSPQGASVYEQYF	TGTGCCAGTAGTACAACATCTCCACAGGGGGCGAGTGTCTACGAGCAGTACTTC
few	TRBV6-2/TRBV6-3	NA	TRBJ2-7	CASSYNPSTAYEQYF	TGTGCCAGCAGTTACAACCCCTCGACGGCCTACGAGCAGTACTTC
NA	TRBV28	TRBD1	TRBJ2-5	CASSPLGTGGGLETQYF	TGTGCCAGCAGTCCCCTCGGGACAGGGGGGGGTTTAGAGACCCAGTACTTC
NA	TRBV4-1	TRBD2	TRBJ2-2	CASSQDPLAALTGELFF	TGCGCCAGCAGCCAAGATCCACTAGCGGCTCTCACCGGGGAGCTGTTTTTT
few	TRBV2	TRBD1	TRBJ2-2	CATQVDRATGELFF	TGTGCCACCCAGGTGGACAGGGCTACCGGGGAGCTGTTTTTT
NA	TRBV3-1	NA	TRBJ1-5	CASSQSNDIAQHF	TGTGCCAGCAGCCAATCCAACGACATAGCCCAGCATTTT
few	TRBV20-1	TRBD1	TRBJ2-5	CSAHPGGETQYF	TGCAGTGCCCATCCAGGGGGCGAGACCCAGTACTTC
NA	TRBV5-1	NA	TRBJ1-6	CASSLAPELRGNSPLHF	TGCGCCAGCAGCTTGGCCCCAGAACTTCGGGGGAATTCACCCCTCCACTTT
NA	TRBV7-9	NA	TRBJ1-1	CASSAFGDRTEAFF	TGTGCCAGCAGCGCCTTCGGGGATCGAACTGAAGCTTTCTTT
few	TRBV20-1	NA	TRBJ1-5	CSARDPGRGSNQPQHF	TGCAGTGCTAGAGACCCCGGGAGGGGTAGCAATCAGCCCCAGCATTTT
few	TRBV4-1	NA	TRBJ2-4	CASSQGSGKNIQYF	TGCGCCAGCAGCCAAGGGAGTGGCAAAAACATTCAGTACTTC